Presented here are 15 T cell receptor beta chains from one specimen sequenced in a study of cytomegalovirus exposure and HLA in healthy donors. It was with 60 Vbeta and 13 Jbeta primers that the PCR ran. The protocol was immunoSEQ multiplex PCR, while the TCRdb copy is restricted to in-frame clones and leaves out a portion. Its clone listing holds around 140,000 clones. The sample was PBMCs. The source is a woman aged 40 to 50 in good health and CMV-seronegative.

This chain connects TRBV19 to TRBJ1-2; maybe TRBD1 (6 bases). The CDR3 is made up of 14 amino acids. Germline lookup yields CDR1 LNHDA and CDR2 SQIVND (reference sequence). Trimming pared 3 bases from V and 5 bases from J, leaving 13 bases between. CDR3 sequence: CASSISRTDYGYTF. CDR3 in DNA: TGTGCCAGTAGTATCTCTCGGACAGATTATGGCTACACCTTC.

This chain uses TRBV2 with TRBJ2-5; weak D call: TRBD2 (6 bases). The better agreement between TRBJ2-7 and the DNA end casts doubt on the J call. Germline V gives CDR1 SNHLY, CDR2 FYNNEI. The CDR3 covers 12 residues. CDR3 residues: CASSEGGDEQYF. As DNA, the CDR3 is TGTGCCAGCAGTGAAGGGGGGGACGAGCAGTACTTC.

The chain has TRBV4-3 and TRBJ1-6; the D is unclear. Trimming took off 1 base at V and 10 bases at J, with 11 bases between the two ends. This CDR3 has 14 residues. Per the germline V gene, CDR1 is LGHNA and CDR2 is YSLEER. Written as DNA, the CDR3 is TGCGCCAGCAGCCAAGGAGACACACGATCACCCCTCCACTTT. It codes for CASSQGDTRSPLHF.

CDR3 amino acids: CASKNIGGDGYTF. The CDR3 bases are TGCGCCAGCAAGAATATTGGGGGGGATGGCTACACCTTC. This chain links TRBV4-1 with TRBJ1-2, with D perhaps TRBD1 (5 bases). Trimming left V 7 bases short and J 6 bases short, with 15 bases between. Germline CDR1 reads MGHRA; CDR2 reads YSYEKL. The CDR3 is 13 amino acids.

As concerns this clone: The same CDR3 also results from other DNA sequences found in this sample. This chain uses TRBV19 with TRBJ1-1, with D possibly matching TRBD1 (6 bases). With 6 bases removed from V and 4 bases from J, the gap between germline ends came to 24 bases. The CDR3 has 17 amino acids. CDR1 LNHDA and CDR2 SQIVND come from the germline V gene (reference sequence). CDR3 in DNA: TGTGCCAGTAGGGGAGGGGGGACACAGGTAAGAGGCACTGAAGCTTTCTTT. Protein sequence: CASRGGGTQVRGTEAFF.

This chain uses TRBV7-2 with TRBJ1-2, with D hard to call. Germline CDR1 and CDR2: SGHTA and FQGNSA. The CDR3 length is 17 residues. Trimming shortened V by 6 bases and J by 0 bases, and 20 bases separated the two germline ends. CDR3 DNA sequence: TGTGCCAGCAGGCCGCAGAGGCAGACTCGGGCTAACTATGGCTACACCTTC. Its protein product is CASRPQRQTRANYGYTF.

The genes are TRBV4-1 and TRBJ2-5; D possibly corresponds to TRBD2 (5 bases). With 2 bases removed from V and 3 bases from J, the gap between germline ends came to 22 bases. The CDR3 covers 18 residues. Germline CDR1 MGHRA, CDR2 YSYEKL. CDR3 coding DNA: TGCGCCAGCAGCCAATTGGGGAGCGGCGACACCCGAAAAGAGACCCAGTACTTC. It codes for CASSQLGSGDTRKETQYF.

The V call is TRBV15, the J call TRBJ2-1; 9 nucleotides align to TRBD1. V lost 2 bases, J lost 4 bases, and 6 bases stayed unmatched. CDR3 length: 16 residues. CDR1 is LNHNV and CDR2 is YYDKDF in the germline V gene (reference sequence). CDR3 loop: CATSRRLGQGYNEQFF. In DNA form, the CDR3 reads TGTGCCACCAGCAGAAGGTTGGGACAGGGTTACAATGAGCAGTTCTTC. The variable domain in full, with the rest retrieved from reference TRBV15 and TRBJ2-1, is DAMVIQNPRYQVTQFGKPVTLSCSQTLNHNVMYWYQQKSSQAPKLLFHYYDKDFNNEADTPDNFQSRRPNTSFCFLDIRSPGLGDTAMYLCATSRRLGQGYNEQFFGPGTRLTVL.

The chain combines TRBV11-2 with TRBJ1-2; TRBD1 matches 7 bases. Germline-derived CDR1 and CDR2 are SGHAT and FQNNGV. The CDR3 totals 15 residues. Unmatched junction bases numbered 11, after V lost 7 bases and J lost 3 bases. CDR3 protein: CASTQAGRGYYGYTF. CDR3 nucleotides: TGTGCCAGCACCCAAGCGGGCAGGGGGTACTATGGCTACACCTTC. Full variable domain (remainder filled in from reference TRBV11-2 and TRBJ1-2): EAGVAQSPRYKIIEKRQSVAFWCNPISGHATLYWYQQILGQGPKLLIQFQNNGVVDDSQLPKDRFSAERLKGVDSTLKIQPAKLEDSAVYLCASTQAGRGYYGYTFGSGTRLTVV.

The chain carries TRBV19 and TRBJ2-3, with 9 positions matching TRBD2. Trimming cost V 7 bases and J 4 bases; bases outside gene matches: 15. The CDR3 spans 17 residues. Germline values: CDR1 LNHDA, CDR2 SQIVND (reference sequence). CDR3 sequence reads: CASTPGGLAGKADTQYF. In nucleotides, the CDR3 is TGTGCCAGTACCCCCGGAGGGCTAGCGGGGAAGGCAGATACGCAGTATTTT.

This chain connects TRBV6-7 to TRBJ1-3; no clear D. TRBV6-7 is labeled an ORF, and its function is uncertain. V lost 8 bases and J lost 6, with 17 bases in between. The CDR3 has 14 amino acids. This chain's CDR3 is CASLPQVQENTIYF. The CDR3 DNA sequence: TGTGCCAGCCTCCCCCAGGTGCAAGAAAACACCATATATTTT.

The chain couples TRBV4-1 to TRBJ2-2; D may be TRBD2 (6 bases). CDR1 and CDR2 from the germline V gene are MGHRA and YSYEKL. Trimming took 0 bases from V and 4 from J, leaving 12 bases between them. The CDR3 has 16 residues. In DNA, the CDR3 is TGCGCCAGCAGCCAAGATGGGGGAGGAATCACCGGGGAGCTGTTTTTT. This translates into CASSQDGGGITGELFF.

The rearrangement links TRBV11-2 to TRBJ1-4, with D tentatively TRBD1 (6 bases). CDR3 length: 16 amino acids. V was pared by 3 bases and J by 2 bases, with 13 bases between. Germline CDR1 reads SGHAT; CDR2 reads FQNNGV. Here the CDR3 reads CASSLDGQTTNEKLFF. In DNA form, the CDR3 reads TGTGCCAGCAGCTTGGACGGACAGACTACTAATGAAAAACTGTTTTTT.

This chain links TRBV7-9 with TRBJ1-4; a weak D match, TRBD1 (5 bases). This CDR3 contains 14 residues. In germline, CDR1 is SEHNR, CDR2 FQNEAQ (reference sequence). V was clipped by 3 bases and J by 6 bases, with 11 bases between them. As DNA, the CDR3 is TGTGCCAGCAGCTTTCCTACAGGTTATGAAAAACTGTTTTTT. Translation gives CASSFPTGYEKLFF.

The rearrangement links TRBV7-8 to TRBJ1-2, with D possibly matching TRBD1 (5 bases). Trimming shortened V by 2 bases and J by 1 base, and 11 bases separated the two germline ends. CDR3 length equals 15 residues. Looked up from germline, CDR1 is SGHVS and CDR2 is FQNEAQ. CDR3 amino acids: CASSLYTGFNYGYTF. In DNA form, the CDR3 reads TGTGCCAGCAGCTTATATACAGGTTTTAACTATGGCTACACCTTC.